These T cell receptor beta chains were read from a single sample in a study of vaccination and CD4 T cells after COVID-19. TCRdb fed the PCR reads into MiXCR, producing one record per CDR3 protein. Counted here are 7,000 to 10,000 distinct CDR3 sequences, under 80% occurring once; the ten biggest clones make up more than 30%. Antigens for these TCRs are unknown. Sequencing was performed on CD4+ T cells from blood, cultured in vitro. Every receptor here comes from a human donor who had recovered from COVID-19. CDR3s include the opening cysteine and the closing phenylalanine or tryptophan. The order of the fields is V gene, D gene, J gene, clone size, CDR3 protein, CDR3 DNA. D genes are given only for firm matches. Where a row states a size, it is once, few, many or the class of an expanded clone; other rows omit it.

TRBV9	TRBD2	TRBJ2-7	-	CASSPTSGINEQYF	TGTGCCAGCAGCCCGACTAGCGGGATTAACGAGCAGTACTTC
TRBV7-2	-	TRBJ2-5	-	CASSSGAGRRGRETQYF	TGTGCCAGCAGCTCCGGCGCTGGTAGGAGGGGGCGGGAGACCCAGTACTTC
TRBV11-2	-	TRBJ1-6	few	CASSLSGDNSPLHF	TGTGCCAGCAGCCTTTCCGGGGATAATTCACCCCTCCACTTT
TRBV20-1	-	TRBJ1-1	-	CSAPRVLDTETFF	TGCAGTGCTCCACGGGTGTTGGACACTGAAACTTTCTTT
TRBV5-4	TRBD2	TRBJ2-3	few	CASSLRGGFTDTQYF	TGTGCCAGCAGCTTGCGGGGGGGGTTCACAGATACGCAGTATTTT
TRBV28	TRBD2	TRBJ2-7	-	CASSLGTSGRDF	TGTGCCAGCAGCCTCGGGACTAGCGGGAGAGACTTC
TRBV12-3/TRBV12-4	TRBD1	TRBJ2-2	-	CASSPLTGSAGELFF	TGTGCCAGCAGTCCCTTGACAGGGTCAGCCGGGGAGCTGTTTTTT
TRBV7-9	-	TRBJ1-4	-	CASSLIGGEKLFF	TGTGCCAGCAGCTTAATCGGAGGTGAAAAACTGTTTTTT
TRBV7-2	TRBD2	TRBJ2-3	few	CASSQPASGADTQYF	TGTGCCAGCAGCCAGCCGGCGAGCGGGGCAGATACGCAGTATTTT
TRBV11-2	TRBD2	TRBJ2-3	-	CASSSSGNTDTQYF	TGTGCCAGCAGCTCTAGCGGGAACACAGATACGCAGTATTTT
TRBV7-2	-	TRBJ1-6	-	CASSRSRADNSPLHF	TGTGCCAGCAGCCGGTCCCGGGCCGATAATTCACCCCTCCACTTT
TRBV6-1	-	TRBJ1-5	few	CASRGQNQPQHF	TGTGCCAGCAGAGGACAGAATCAGCCCCAGCATTTT
TRBV7-2	TRBD2	TRBJ2-7	-	CASSLSSSGVSYEQYF	TGTGCCAGCAGCTTAAGTAGTAGCGGGGTCTCCTACGAGCAGTACTTC
TRBV5-4	-	TRBJ2-5	-	CASSSNTGSRETQYF	TGTGCCAGCAGCTCGAATACAGGTTCTCGGGAGACCCAGTACTTC
TRBV14	-	TRBJ1-2	-	CASSQDKYSGYTF	TGTGCCAGCAGCCAAGATAAGTATAGTGGCTACACCTTC
TRBV20-1	-	TRBJ1-5	-	CSARVYGDNQPQHF	TGCAGTGCTAGAGTGTATGGAGATAATCAGCCCCAGCATTTT
TRBV10-2	-	TRBJ2-7	-	CASSTLRGGSYEQYF	TGCGCCAGCAGTACCTTAAGGGGGGGGTCCTACGAGCAGTACTTC
TRBV20-1	-	TRBJ2-3	-	CSLIGPTTDTQYF	TGCAGTCTTATAGGCCCCACCACAGATACGCAGTATTTT
TRBV20-1	TRBD1	TRBJ1-2	few	CSAYDRERGYTF	TGCAGTGCTTACGACAGGGAAAGGGGCTACACCTTC
TRBV6-1	-	TRBJ1-2	-	CASKIRQGFDYGYTF	TGTGCCAGCAAAATCCGCCAGGGATTCGACTATGGCTACACCTTC
TRBV10-3	TRBD1	TRBJ1-2	-	CAISERGLEYGYTF	TGTGCCATCAGTGAAAGGGGGCTAGAGTATGGCTACACCTTC
TRBV18	TRBD1	TRBJ1-5	few	CASSPDRGGNQPQHF	TGTGCCAGCTCACCGGACAGGGGAGGCAATCAGCCCCAGCATTTT
TRBV27	-	TRBJ2-3	few	CASSLEGVVGTQYF	TGTGCCAGCAGCCTCGAGGGTGTCGTCGGTACGCAGTATTTT
TRBV27	TRBD1	TRBJ1-5	-	CASSRLQGTDSNQPQHF	TGTGCCAGCAGTCGACTACAGGGGACGGATAGCAATCAGCCCCAGCATTTT
TRBV30	-	TRBJ1-2	-	CAWSREGFYGYTF	TGTGCCTGGAGTCGGGAGGGATTCTATGGCTACACCTTC
TRBV7-2	-	TRBJ1-4	once	CASSLEGKLFF	TGTGCCAGCAGCTTGGAGGGTAAACTGTTTTTT
TRBV7-2	-	TRBJ1-2	few	CASSLGANYGYTF	TGTGCCAGCAGCTTAGGGGCTAACTATGGCTACACCTTC
TRBV30	TRBD2	TRBJ2-2	-	CAWKRGLNTGELFF	TGTGCCTGGAAGCGGGGATTGAACACCGGGGAGCTGTTTTTT
TRBV7-2	TRBD1	TRBJ1-6	-	CASTTDRDNSPLHF	TGTGCCAGCACCACCGACAGGGATAATTCACCCCTCCACTTT
TRBV10-2	-	TRBJ2-4	once	CASGERDIQYF	TGCGCCAGCGGTGAGAGGGACATTCAGTACTTC
TRBV6-1	-	TRBJ1-1	-	CASTQSVTGEAFF	TGTGCCAGCACTCAATCAGTCACCGGGGAAGCTTTCTTT
TRBV7-9	TRBD2	TRBJ2-7	-	CASSQVPPGTSGGTYAEQYF	TGTGCCAGCAGCCAAGTACCGCCCGGGACTAGCGGGGGCACGTACGCGGAGCAGTACTTC
TRBV5-6	-	TRBJ1-6	-	CASRKDIKESPLHF	TGTGCCAGCAGGAAGGACATTAAAGAATCACCCCTCCACTTT
TRBV12-5	-	TRBJ1-2	-	CASALRQDYGYTF	TGTGCTAGTGCCCTTAGACAGGACTATGGCTACACCTTC
TRBV15	-	TRBJ1-4	-	CATSRDRWGEKLFF	TGTGCCACCAGCAGAGACAGGTGGGGTGAAAAACTGTTTTTT
TRBV6-1	-	TRBJ1-5	-	CASSEPGAYIQQPQHF	TGTGCCAGCAGTGAACCAGGGGCATATATCCAGCAGCCCCAGCATTTT
TRBV28	-	TRBJ2-5	-	CASKVYGTMGYETQYF	TGTGCCAGCAAAGTTTACGGGACCATGGGGTACGAGACCCAGTACTTC
TRBV15	-	TRBJ1-1	-	CATSRDQLSRTEAFF	TGTGCCACCAGCAGAGATCAGTTGAGTCGCACTGAAGCTTTCTTT
TRBV6-1	-	TRBJ2-1	-	CASKPAQSSYNEQFF	TGTGCCAGCAAGCCAGCCCAGAGCTCCTACAATGAGCAGTTCTTC
TRBV30	TRBD2	TRBJ2-4	-	CAWSGGGLAVAKNIQYF	TGTGCCTGGAGCGGAGGGGGACTAGCGGTAGCCAAAAACATTCAGTACTTC
TRBV7-2	TRBD1	TRBJ2-3	few	CASSYGQGRTDTQYF	TGTGCCAGCAGCTACGGACAGGGGAGGACAGATACGCAGTATTTT
TRBV6-2/TRBV6-3	-	TRBJ2-7	-	CASSFYGSLRSYEQYF	TGTGCCAGCAGTTTTTACGGATCCTTAAGGTCCTACGAGCAGTACTTC
TRBV28	-	TRBJ2-2	-	CASRSSQGGTGNTGELFF	TGTGCCAGCAGGAGCAGTCAGGGGGGGACAGGGAACACCGGGGAGCTGTTTTTT
TRBV7-2	-	TRBJ1-1	-	CASSLSNREATEAFF	TGTGCCAGCAGCTTATCAAACCGGGAGGCTACTGAAGCTTTCTTT
TRBV24-1	TRBD2	TRBJ2-2	-	CATRSGTANTGELFF	TGTGCCACCAGGAGCGGGACTGCGAACACCGGGGAGCTGTTTTTT
TRBV5-1	TRBD1	TRBJ2-5	-	CASSLALTGVETQYF	TGCGCCAGCAGCTTGGCCTTAACAGGGGTCGAGACCCAGTACTTC
TRBV28	-	TRBJ1-5	few	CASSSPGWDQPQHF	TGTGCCAGCAGTTCCCCAGGGTGGGATCAGCCCCAGCATTTT
TRBV27	-	TRBJ2-5	-	CASSGGGAGETQYF	TGTGCCAGCAGTGGAGGGGGCGCGGGGGAGACCCAGTACTTC
TRBV12-3/TRBV12-4	TRBD2	TRBJ2-2	-	CASSLASGDESGELFF	TGTGCCAGCAGTTTAGCTAGCGGGGACGAATCCGGGGAGCTGTTTTTT
TRBV19	-	TRBJ2-7	-	CASSIAASVEQYF	TGTGCCAGTAGTATAGCAGCCTCTGTCGAGCAGTACTTC
TRBV30	TRBD2	TRBJ2-5	once	CAWSLAGAGETQYF	TGTGCCTGGAGCTTAGCGGGGGCAGGGGAGACCCAGTACTTC
TRBV20-1	-	TRBJ1-1	-	CSAKGPTEAFF	TGCAGTGCTAAAGGGCCCACTGAAGCTTTCTTT
TRBV7-2	-	TRBJ1-6	-	CASSAGSYNSPLHF	TGTGCCAGCAGCGCCGGGTCGTATAATTCACCCCTCCACTTT
TRBV4-1	-	TRBJ2-5	-	CASSQDFETQYF	TGCGCCAGCAGCCAAGATTTCGAGACCCAGTACTTC
TRBV27	TRBD1	TRBJ1-6	few	CASSTRQGVNSPLHF	TGTGCCAGCAGTACTCGACAGGGTGTTAATTCACCCCTCCACTTT
TRBV29-1	-	TRBJ2-3	-	CSVGPRDTEPRTDTQYF	TGCAGCGTTGGGCCCCGGGACACGGAACCCCGCACAGATACGCAGTATTTT
TRBV19	-	TRBJ1-2	-	CASSIRQPSYGYTF	TGTGCCAGTAGTATTCGACAGCCCAGCTATGGCTACACCTTC